This T cell receptor beta chain originates from a study of blood T cell repertoires in COVID-19. Study background: PBMCs, B-cell-depleted T cells, or T cells were the source of the cDNA or gDNA that made up the material.

Looked up from germline, CDR1 is SGHKS and CDR2 is YYEKEE (reference sequence). The length of the CDR3 is 15 residues. V was pared by 1 base and J by 5 bases, with 16 bases between. Sequencing used immunoSEQ multiplex PCR; TCRdb keeps in-frame clones, though not all of them. The sample lists approximately 31,000 clones; approximately 90% were seen once. The receptor was derived from an elderly woman with active or convalescent COVID-19. V is TRBV5-5 and J is TRBJ2-7; the D gene is possibly TRBD1 (5 bases). The sample taken for sequencing was peripheral blood. DNA of the CDR3: TGTGCCAGCAGCTTGCTGGTCCAGGGTTTCCACGAGCAGTACTTC. It specifies CASSLLVQGFHEQYF.